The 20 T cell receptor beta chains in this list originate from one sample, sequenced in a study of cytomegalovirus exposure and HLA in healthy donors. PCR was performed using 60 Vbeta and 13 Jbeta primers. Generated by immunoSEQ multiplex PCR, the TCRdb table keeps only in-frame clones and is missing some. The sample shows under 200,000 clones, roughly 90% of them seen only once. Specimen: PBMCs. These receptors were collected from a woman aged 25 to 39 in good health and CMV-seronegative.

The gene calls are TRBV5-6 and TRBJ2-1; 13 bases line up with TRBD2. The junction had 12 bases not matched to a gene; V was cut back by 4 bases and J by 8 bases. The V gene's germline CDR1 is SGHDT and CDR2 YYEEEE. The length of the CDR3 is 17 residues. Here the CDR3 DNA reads TGTGCCAGCAGCCGCCTTACTAGCGGGGGGGCCAGGGATGAGCAGTTCTTC. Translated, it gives CASSRLTSGGARDEQFF. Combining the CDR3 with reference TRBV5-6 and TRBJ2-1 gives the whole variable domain DAGVTQSPTHLIKTRGQQVTLRCSPKSGHDTVSWYQQALGQGPQFIFQYYEEEERQRGNFPDRFSGHQFPNYSSELNVNALLLGDSALYLCASSRLTSGGARDEQFFGPGTRLTVL.

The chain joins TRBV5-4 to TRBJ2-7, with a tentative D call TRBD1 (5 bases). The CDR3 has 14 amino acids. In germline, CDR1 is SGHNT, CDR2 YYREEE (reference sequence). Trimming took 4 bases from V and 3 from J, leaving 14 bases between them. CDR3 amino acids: CASSRKGIDYEQYF. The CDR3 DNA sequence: TGTGCCAGCAGCCGTAAGGGGATCGACTACGAGCAGTACTTC.

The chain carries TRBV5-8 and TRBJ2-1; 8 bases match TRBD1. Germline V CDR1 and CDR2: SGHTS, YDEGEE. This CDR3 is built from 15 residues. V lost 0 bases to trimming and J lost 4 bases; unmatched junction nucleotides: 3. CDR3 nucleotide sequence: TGTGCCAGCAGCTTGGGGACAGGGCTATACAATGAGCAGTTCTTC. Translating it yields CASSLGTGLYNEQFF.

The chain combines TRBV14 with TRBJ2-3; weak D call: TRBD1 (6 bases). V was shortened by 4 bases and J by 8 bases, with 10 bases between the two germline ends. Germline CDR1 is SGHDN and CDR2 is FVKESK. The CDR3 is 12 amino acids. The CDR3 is CASSPQGLTQYF. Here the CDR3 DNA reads TGTGCCAGCAGCCCTCAGGGGCTTACGCAGTATTTT.

The chain's CDR3 is CASSSRDRLRGTEAFF. The CDR3 nucleotides are TGTGCCAGCAGCTCCCGGGACAGGCTACGAGGGACTGAAGCTTTCTTT. The gene calls are TRBV13 and TRBJ1-1, with 8 bases aligning to TRBD1. The germline V gene has CDR1 PRHDT and CDR2 FYEKMQ (reference sequence). Unmatched junction bases numbered 12, after V lost 4 bases and J lost 5 bases. The CDR3 loop spans 16 amino acids.

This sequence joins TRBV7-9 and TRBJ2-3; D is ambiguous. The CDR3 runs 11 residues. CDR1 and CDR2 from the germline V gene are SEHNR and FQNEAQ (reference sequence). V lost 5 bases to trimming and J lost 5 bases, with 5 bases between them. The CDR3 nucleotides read TGTGCCAGCAGCCCCCTAGATACGCAGTATTTT. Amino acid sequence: CASSPLDTQYF. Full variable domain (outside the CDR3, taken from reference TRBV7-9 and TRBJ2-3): DTGVSQNPRHKITKRGQNVTFRCDPISEHNRLYWYRQTLGQGPEFLTYFQNEAQLEKSRLLSDRFSAERPKGSFSTLEIQRTEQGDSAMYLCASSPLDTQYFGPGTRLTVL.

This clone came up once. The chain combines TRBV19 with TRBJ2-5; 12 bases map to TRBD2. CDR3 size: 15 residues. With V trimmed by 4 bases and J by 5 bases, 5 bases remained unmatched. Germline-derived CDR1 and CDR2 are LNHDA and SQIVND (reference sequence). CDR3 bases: TGTGCCAGTAGTACGTTGACTAGCGGGAGCGAGACCCAGTACTTC. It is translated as CASSTLTSGSETQYF.

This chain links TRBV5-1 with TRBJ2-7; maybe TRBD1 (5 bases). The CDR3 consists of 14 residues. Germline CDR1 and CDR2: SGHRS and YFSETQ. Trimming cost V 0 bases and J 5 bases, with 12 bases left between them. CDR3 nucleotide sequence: TGCGCCAGCAGCTTGGCTGCCAGGGCTCACGAGCAGTACTTC. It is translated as CASSLAARAHEQYF.

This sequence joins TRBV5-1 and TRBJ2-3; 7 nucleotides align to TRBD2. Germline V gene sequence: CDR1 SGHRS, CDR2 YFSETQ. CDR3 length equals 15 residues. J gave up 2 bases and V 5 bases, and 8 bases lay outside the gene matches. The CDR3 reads CASSTGLRDTDTQYF. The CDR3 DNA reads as TGCGCCAGCAGTACGGGACTACGTGACACAGATACGCAGTATTTT. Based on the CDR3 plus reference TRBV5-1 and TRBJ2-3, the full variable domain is KAGVTQTPRYLIKTRGQQVTLSCSPISGHRSVSWYQQTPGQGLQFLFEYFSETQRNKGNFPGRFSGRQFSNSRSEMNVSTLELGDSALYLCASSTGLRDTDTQYFGPGTRLTVL.

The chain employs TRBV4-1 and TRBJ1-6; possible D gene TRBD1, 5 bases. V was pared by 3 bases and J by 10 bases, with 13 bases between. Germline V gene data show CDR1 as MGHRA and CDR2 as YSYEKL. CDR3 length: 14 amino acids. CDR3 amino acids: CASSHLDRGSPLHF. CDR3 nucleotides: TGCGCCAGCAGCCACCTTGACAGAGGATCACCCCTCCACTTT.

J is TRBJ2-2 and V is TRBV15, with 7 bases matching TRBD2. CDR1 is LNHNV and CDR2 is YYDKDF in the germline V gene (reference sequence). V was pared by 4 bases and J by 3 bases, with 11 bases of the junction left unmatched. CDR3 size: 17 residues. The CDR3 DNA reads TGTGCCACCAGCAAGAGATGGGGGGGAGGTGACACCGGGGAGCTGTTTTTT. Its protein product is CATSKRWGGGDTGELFF.

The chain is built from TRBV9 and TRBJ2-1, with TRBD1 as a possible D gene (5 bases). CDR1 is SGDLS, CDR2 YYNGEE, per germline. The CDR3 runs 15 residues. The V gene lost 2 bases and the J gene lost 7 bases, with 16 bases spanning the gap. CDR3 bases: TGTGCCAGCAGCGTGGGTCCGACCCAGGGTAATGAGCAGTTCTTC. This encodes CASSVGPTQGNEQFF.

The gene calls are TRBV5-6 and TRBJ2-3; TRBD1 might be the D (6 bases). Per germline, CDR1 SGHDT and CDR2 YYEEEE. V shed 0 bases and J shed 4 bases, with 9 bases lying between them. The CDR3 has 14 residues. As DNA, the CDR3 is TGTGCCAGCAGCTTGGAGGGGGTGGCAGATACGCAGTATTTT. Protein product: CASSLEGVADTQYF.

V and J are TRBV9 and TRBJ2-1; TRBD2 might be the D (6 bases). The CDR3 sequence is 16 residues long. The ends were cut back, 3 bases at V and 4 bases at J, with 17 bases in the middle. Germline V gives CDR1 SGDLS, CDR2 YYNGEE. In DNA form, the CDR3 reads TGTGCCAGCAGCGCGGACCCCGGGACTGAGTACAATGAGCAGTTCTTC. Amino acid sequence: CASSADPGTEYNEQFF.

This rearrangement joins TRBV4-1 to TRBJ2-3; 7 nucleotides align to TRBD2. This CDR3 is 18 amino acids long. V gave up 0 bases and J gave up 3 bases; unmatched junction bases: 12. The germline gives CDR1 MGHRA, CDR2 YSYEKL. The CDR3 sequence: CASSQEGSSGLFTDTQYF. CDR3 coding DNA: TGCGCCAGCAGCCAAGAAGGGTCATCGGGACTATTTACAGATACGCAGTATTTT.

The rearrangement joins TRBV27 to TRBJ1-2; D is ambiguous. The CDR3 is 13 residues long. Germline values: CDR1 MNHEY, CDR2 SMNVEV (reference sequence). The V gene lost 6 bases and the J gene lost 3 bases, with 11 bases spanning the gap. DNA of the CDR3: TGTGCCAGCAGCCGAGATAACGACTATGGCTACACCTTC. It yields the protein CASSRDNDYGYTF.

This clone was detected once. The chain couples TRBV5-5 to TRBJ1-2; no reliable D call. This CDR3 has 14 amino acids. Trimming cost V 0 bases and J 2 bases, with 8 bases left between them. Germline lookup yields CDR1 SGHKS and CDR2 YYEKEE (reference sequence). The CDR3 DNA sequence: TGTGCCAGCAGCTTGGAATACGGGAACTATGGCTACACCTTC. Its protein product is CASSLEYGNYGYTF.

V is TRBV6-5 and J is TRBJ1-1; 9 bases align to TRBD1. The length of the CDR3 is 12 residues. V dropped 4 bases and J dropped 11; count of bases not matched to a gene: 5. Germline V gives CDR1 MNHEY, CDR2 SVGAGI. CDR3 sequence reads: CASSSATGGAFF. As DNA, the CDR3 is TGTGCCAGCAGTTCCGCGACAGGGGGGGCTTTCTTT.

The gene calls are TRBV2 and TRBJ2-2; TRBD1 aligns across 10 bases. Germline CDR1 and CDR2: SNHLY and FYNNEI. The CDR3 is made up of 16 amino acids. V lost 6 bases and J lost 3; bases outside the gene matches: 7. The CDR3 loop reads CASRPFGTGDTGELFF. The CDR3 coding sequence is TGTGCCAGCAGGCCCTTTGGGACAGGGGACACCGGGGAGCTGTTTTTT.

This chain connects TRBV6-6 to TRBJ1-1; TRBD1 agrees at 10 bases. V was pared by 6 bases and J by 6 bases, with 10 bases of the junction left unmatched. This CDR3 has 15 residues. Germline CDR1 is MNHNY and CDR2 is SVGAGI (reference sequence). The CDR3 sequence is CASSLTRTGGSEAFF. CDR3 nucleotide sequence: TGTGCCAGCAGCCTGACCCGGACAGGGGGGTCTGAAGCTTTCTTT.